Each of the 20 T cell receptor beta chains below was sequenced from the same sample in a study of shared clonotypes between healthy human individuals. Profiled with immunoSEQ multiplex PCR; TCRdb holds only in-frame clones, not every one. The sample consists of almost 750,000 clones, 72% of them appearing once. The sample consisted of memory CD4+ T cells sorted from blood. Described subset: CD45RA-negative fraction. The origin of the receptors is a woman aged 30 to 39 in good health.

The V call is TRBV14, the J call TRBJ2-7; D is unresolved. The CDR3 has 12 residues. CDR1 is SGHDN, CDR2 FVKESK, per germline. Trimming removed 3 bases from V and 1 base from J, with 4 bases in between. This CDR3 reads CASSQGSYEQYF. The CDR3 DNA is TGTGCCAGCAGCCAGGGGTCCTACGAGCAGTACTTC.

This clone was counted a single time. This sequence joins TRBV27 and TRBJ1-1; the match to TRBD1 covers 9 bases. J gave up 3 bases and V 5 bases, and 7 bases lay outside the gene matches. From germline, CDR1 is MNHEY and CDR2 SMNVEV (reference sequence). This CDR3 is 15 amino acids long. The CDR3 reads CASSVLGQGHTEAFF. Written as DNA, the CDR3 is TGTGCCAGCAGTGTATTGGGACAGGGCCACACTGAAGCTTTCTTT.

This clone has a handful of counts. The chain recombines TRBV18 with TRBJ2-7, with a tentative D call TRBD2 (6 bases). Germline loops: CDR1 KGHSH, CDR2 LQKENI. The CDR3 extends over 15 amino acids. The V and J ends lost 3 bases and 0 bases respectively, with 12 bases between them. The CDR3 nucleotides are TGTGCCAGCTCACCCCCCCGGGGGACCTCCTACGAGCAGTACTTC. It is translated as CASSPPRGTSYEQYF.

V usage is TRBV5-1 and J usage is TRBJ1-1, with D maybe TRBD1 (5 bases). V lost 2 bases and J 4 bases, leaving 12 bases between the germline ends. CDR3 length equals 14 residues. Germline V lookup: CDR1 SGHRS, CDR2 YFSETQ. The CDR3 nucleotides are TGCGCCAGCAGCTTAGGTGGGGGGAGCACTGAAGCTTTCTTT. This gives the protein CASSLGGGSTEAFF. Full variable domain (remainder filled in from reference TRBV5-1 and TRBJ1-1): KAGVTQTPRYLIKTRGQQVTLSCSPISGHRSVSWYQQTPGQGLQFLFEYFSETQRNKGNFPGRFSGRQFSNSRSEMNVSTLELGDSALYLCASSLGGGSTEAFFGQGTRLTVV.

CDR3 nucleotide sequence: TGTGCCAGCAGTACCGCGGGAGCGGGGGAGCAGTACTTC. Its protein product is CASSTAGAGEQYF. The chain links TRBV27 to TRBJ2-7, with 7 bases aligning to TRBD2. The CDR3 spans 13 residues. The trim removed 5 bases at V and 7 bases at J, leaving 8 bases unmatched. The V gene's germline CDR1 is MNHEY and CDR2 SMNVEV (reference sequence).

This clone was counted a single time. The chain recombines TRBV4-1 with TRBJ2-7, with a weak D call TRBD1 (6 bases). CDR1 is MGHRA and CDR2 is YSYEKL in the germline V gene. The ends were cut back, 4 bases at V and 5 bases at J, with 12 bases in the middle. The CDR3 runs to 13 residues. DNA of the CDR3: TGCGCCAGCAGCCCGGACAGCCCCAACGAGCAGTACTTC. Translating gives CASSPDSPNEQYF.

The chain uses TRBV19 and TRBJ1-5; the D is unclear. Germline CDR1 and CDR2: LNHDA and SQIVND (reference sequence). This CDR3 has 14 amino acids. The ends were cut back, 9 bases at V and 6 bases at J, with 18 bases in the middle. The CDR3 here is CASATMRAGQPQHF. CDR3 nucleotides: TGTGCCAGCGCGACAATGAGGGCAGGTCAGCCCCAGCATTTT.

This rearrangement joins TRBV30 to TRBJ1-1, with D maybe TRBD1 (6 bases). The germline gives CDR1 GTSNPN, CDR2 SVGIG (reference sequence). CDR3 length equals 14 residues. Trimming took off 0 bases at V and 0 bases at J, with 8 bases between the two ends. CDR3 sequence: CAWSVQGLNTEAFF. DNA for the CDR3: TGTGCCTGGAGTGTACAGGGCTTGAACACTGAAGCTTTCTTT.

This clone has only one observation. This chain connects TRBV30 to TRBJ2-1, with a weak D call TRBD2 (6 bases). Trimming removed 2 bases from V and 1 base from J, with 18 bases in between. Per germline, CDR1 GTSNPN and CDR2 SVGIG (reference sequence). This CDR3 spans 17 amino acids. CDR3 DNA: TGTGCCTGGAGTCTCGTGTCCGGGACTCCTTCCTACAATGAGCAGTTCTTC. Encoded protein: CAWSLVSGTPSYNEQFF.

The chain couples TRBV7-9 to TRBJ1-1, with D hard to call. The germline gives CDR1 SEHNR, CDR2 FQNEAQ (reference sequence). The CDR3 runs 13 residues. Between the trimmed V and J ends, which lost 3 bases and 2 bases, there was a span of 7 bases. Here the CDR3 DNA reads TGTGCCAGCAGCTTCCCGGAAAACACTGAAGCTTTCTTT. As protein: CASSFPENTEAFF.

This clone was counted a few times. The chain has TRBV7-9 and TRBJ2-1, with 8 bases that match TRBD1. Trimming at V came to 5 bases and at J to 6 bases, leaving 9 bases not matched to a gene. The CDR3 length is 15 residues. In germline, CDR1 is SEHNR, CDR2 FQNEAQ (reference sequence). CDR3 in amino acids: CASSPTDRVPNEQFF. For the CDR3, the DNA is TGTGCCAGCAGCCCCACGGACAGGGTACCCAATGAGCAGTTCTTC.

The chain recombines TRBV6-1 with TRBJ1-5; tentatively, D is TRBD1 (6 bases). There are 14 residues in the CDR3. Per the germline V gene, CDR1 is MNHNS and CDR2 is SASEGT. V lost 3 bases to trimming and J lost 5 bases, with 11 bases between them. CDR3 sequence reads: CASSDGQTDQPQHF. The DNA of the CDR3 is TGTGCCAGCAGTGACGGACAGACGGATCAGCCCCAGCATTTT.

J is TRBJ2-2 and V is TRBV27; 12 bases are shared with TRBD2. The ends lost 5 bases at V and 7 bases at J; junction bases unmatched: 5. CDR1 is MNHEY and CDR2 is SMNVEV in the germline V gene (reference sequence). This CDR3 has 15 residues. In DNA form, the CDR3 reads TGTGCCAGCAGTAGGACTAGCGGGATTAACGGGGAGCTGTTTTTT. It codes for CASSRTSGINGELFF.

The J gene is TRBJ2-3, the V gene TRBV5-4; D is possibly TRBD2 (6 bases). V dropped 3 bases and J dropped 3 bases, with 14 bases sitting between them. This CDR3 is built from 15 residues. Per germline, CDR1 SGHNT and CDR2 YYREEE (reference sequence). The CDR3 nucleotides are TGTGCCAGCAGCTCTCGCCGGGAGAGGACAGATACGCAGTATTTT. This gives the protein CASSSRRERTDTQYF.

The chain carries TRBV11-2 and TRBJ2-1; the D is unclear. The CDR3 totals 11 residues. Germline CDR1 SGHAT, CDR2 FQNNGV. The ends were cut back, 5 bases at V and 8 bases at J, with 7 bases in the middle. CDR3 region: CASSPRYEQFF. The CDR3 DNA reads as TGTGCCAGCAGCCCTAGATATGAGCAGTTCTTC.

This sequence joins TRBV11-1 and TRBJ2-2; D uncertain. Germline V gene data show CDR1 as SGHAT and CDR2 as FQDESV (reference sequence). The CDR3 spans 13 residues. The V gene lost 0 bases and the J gene lost 5 bases, with 4 bases spanning the gap. The CDR3 nucleotides read TGTGCCAGCAGCTTAGCGGGTACCGGGGAGCTGTTTTTT. Residues: CASSLAGTGELFF.

CDR3 nucleotides: TGTGCCAGCAGCTTAGAGGGTTGGGATACGCAGTATTTT. Protein product: CASSLEGWDTQYF. V usage is TRBV7-3 and J usage is TRBJ2-3, with D perhaps TRBD2 (5 bases). The CDR3 spans 13 residues. Germline V lookup: CDR1 SGHTA, CDR2 FQGTGA. V was shortened by 2 bases and J by 6 bases, with 9 bases between the two germline ends. Full variable domain (missing parts from reference TRBV7-3 and TRBJ2-3): GAGVSQTPSNKVTEKGKYVELRCDPISGHTALYWYRQSLGQGPEFLIYFQGTGAADDSGLPNDRFFAVRPEGSVSTLKIQRTERGDSAVYLCASSLEGWDTQYFGPGTRLTVL.

This sequence joins TRBV18 and TRBJ2-1, with TRBD2 identical over 9 bases. Germline CDR1 reads KGHSH; CDR2 reads LQKENI. Trimming removed 6 bases from V and 6 bases from J; junction bases left unmatched: 21. The CDR3 length is 19 residues. The CDR3 sequence is CASSPSREGALYSRNEQFF. CDR3 DNA sequence: TGTGCCAGCTCTCCTTCGCGGGAGGGCGCCCTTTACTCCCGCAATGAGCAGTTCTTC.

This chain joins TRBV6-6 and TRBJ2-7; no firm D call. The germline gives CDR1 MNHNY, CDR2 SVGAGI (reference sequence). The CDR3 has 13 amino acids. V was clipped by 6 bases and J by 6 bases, with 15 bases between them. CDR3 DNA sequence: TGTGCCAGCAGCGGATCCCAGGTGGCCGAGCAGTACTTC. It translates to CASSGSQVAEQYF.

This chain joins TRBV28 and TRBJ2-6, with TRBD2 matching 10 bases. The length of the CDR3 is 17 residues. Germline V gene lookup returns CDR1 MDHEN and CDR2 SYDVKM. Unmatched junction bases numbered 3, after V lost 2 bases and J lost 2 bases. CDR3 sequence reads: CASSLGAGGPGANVLTF. The CDR3 nucleotides are TGTGCCAGCAGTTTAGGAGCGGGAGGGCCTGGGGCCAACGTCCTGACTTTC.